This TCR beta chain was sequenced in a study of radiotherapy plus CTLA-4 blockade in lung cancer. The repertoire was sequenced with immunoSEQ multiplex PCR; TCRdb's copy has only in-frame clones and lacks some. The profile covers about 73,000 clones, with over 75% appearing a single time and around 40% taken by the ten largest. V shed 5 bases and J 0 bases; nucleotides not matched to a gene: 6. Germline V gene lookup returns CDR1 SGHRS and CDR2 YFSETQ. This CDR3 has 15 amino acids. This clone was counted once. The material sequenced was peripheral blood, taken from a patient treated with radiotherapy plus ipilimumab. The receptor's source is a human donor with non-small cell lung cancer that progressed on radiotherapy plus ipilimumab. The gene calls are TRBV5-1 and TRBJ2-3, with 7 bases fitting TRBD1. The CDR3 DNA sequence: TGCGCCAGCAGTAGTATGACAGGGAGCACAGATACGCAGTATTTT. As protein: CASSSMTGSTDTQYF.